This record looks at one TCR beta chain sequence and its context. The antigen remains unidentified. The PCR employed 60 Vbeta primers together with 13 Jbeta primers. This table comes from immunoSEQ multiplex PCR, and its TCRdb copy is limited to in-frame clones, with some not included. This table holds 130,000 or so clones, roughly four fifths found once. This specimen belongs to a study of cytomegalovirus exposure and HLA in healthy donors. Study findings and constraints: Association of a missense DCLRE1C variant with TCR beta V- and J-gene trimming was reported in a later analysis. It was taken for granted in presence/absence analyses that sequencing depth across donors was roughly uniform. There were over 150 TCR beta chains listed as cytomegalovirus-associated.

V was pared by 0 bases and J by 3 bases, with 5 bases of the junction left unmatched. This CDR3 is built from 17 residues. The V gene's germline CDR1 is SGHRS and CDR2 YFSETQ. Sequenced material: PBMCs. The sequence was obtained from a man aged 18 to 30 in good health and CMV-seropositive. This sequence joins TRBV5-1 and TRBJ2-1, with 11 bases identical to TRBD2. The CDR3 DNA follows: TGCGCCAGCAGCTTGGGCCTAGCGGGAGGAGACTACAATGAGCAGTTCTTC. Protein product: CASSLGLAGGDYNEQFF.